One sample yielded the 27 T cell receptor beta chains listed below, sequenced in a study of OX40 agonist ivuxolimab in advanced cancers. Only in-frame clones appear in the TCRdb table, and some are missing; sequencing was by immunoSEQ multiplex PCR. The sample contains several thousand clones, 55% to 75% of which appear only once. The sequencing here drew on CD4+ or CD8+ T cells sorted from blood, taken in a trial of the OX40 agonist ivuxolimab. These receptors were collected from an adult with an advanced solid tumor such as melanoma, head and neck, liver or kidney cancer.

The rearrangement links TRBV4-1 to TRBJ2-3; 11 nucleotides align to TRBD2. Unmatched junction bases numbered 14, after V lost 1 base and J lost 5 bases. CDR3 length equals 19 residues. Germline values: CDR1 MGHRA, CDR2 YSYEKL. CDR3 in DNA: TGCGCCAGCAGCCAAGCGCTAGCGGGAGGCCTTAGCGGGGGAGATACGCAGTATTTT. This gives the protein CASSQALAGGLSGGDTQYF.

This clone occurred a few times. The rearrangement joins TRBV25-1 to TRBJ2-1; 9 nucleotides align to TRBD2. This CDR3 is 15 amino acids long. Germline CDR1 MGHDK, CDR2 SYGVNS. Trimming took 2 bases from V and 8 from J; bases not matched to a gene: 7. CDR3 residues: CASSEGGRAIDEQFF. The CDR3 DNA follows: TGTGCCAGCAGTGAAGGCGGGAGGGCCATTGATGAGCAGTTCTTC.

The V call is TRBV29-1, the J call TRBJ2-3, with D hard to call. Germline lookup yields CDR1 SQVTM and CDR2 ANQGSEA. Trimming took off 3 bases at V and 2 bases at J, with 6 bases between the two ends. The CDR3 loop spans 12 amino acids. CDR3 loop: CSVESYTDTQYF. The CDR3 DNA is TGCAGCGTTGAGTCGTACACAGATACGCAGTATTTT.

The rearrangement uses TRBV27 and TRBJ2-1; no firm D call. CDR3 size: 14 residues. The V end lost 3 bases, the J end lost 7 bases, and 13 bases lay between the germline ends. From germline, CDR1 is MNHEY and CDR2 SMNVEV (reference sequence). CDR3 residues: CASSLAVAVNEQFF. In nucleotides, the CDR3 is TGTGCCAGCAGTTTGGCGGTCGCCGTGAATGAGCAGTTCTTC.

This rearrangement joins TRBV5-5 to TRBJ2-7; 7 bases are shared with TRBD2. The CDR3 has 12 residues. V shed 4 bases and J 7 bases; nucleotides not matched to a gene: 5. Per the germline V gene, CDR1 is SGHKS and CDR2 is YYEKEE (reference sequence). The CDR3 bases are TGTGCCAGCAGCCTAGGACTAGTGGAGCAGTACTTC. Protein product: CASSLGLVEQYF.

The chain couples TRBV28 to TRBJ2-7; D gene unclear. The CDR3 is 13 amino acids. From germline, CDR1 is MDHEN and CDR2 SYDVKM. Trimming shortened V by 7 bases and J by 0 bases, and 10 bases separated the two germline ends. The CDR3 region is CASIPLGSYEQYF. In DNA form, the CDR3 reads TGTGCCAGCATTCCCTTGGGCTCCTACGAGCAGTACTTC.

CDR3 amino acids: CATSRGLVEQYF. DNA of the CDR3: TGTGCCACCAGCAGAGGTTTAGTCGAGCAGTACTTC. The chain links TRBV15 to TRBJ2-7; D not resolved. Germline V gives CDR1 LNHNV, CDR2 YYDKDF (reference sequence). This CDR3 is built from 12 residues. V lost 1 base, J lost 6 bases, and 7 bases lay in between.

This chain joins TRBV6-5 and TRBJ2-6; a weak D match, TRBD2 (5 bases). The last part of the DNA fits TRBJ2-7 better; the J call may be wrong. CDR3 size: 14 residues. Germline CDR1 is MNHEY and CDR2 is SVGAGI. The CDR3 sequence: CASSPYLEGDEQYF. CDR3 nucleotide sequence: TGTGCCAGCAGCCCCTACCTCGAGGGCGACGAGCAGTACTTC.

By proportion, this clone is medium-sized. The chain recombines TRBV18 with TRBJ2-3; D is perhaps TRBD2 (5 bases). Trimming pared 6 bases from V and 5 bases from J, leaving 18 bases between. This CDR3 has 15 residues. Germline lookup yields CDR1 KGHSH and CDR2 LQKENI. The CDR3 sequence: CASSLTGVWEDTQYF. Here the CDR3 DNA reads TGTGCCAGCTCGCTTACCGGGGTCTGGGAAGATACGCAGTATTTT.

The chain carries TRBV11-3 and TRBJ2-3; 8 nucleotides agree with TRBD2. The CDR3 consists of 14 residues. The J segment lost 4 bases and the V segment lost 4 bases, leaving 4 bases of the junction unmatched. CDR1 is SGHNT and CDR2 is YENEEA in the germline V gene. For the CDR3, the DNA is TGTGCCAGCAGCTCCCTAGCGGGTCCAGATACGCAGTATTTT. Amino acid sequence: CASSSLAGPDTQYF.

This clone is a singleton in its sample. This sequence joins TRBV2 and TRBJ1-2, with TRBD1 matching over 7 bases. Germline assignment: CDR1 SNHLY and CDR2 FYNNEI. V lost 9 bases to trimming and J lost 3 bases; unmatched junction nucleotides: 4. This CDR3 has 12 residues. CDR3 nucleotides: TGTGCCAGAGACAGGGTCGACTATGGCTACACCTTC. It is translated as CARDRVDYGYTF.

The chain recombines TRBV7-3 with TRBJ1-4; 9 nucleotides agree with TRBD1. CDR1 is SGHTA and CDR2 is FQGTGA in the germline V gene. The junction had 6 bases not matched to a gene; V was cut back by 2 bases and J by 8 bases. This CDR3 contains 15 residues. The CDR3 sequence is CASSLDRDRDEKLFF. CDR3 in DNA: TGTGCCAGCAGCTTAGACCGGGACAGGGACGAAAAACTGTTTTTT.

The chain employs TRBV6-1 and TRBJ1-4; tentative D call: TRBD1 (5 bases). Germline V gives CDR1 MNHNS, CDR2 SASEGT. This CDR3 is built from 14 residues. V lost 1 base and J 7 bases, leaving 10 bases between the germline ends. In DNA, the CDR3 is TGTGCCAGCAGTGAAGGGGGGGGAGGTGAAAAACTGTTTTTT. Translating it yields CASSEGGGGEKLFF.

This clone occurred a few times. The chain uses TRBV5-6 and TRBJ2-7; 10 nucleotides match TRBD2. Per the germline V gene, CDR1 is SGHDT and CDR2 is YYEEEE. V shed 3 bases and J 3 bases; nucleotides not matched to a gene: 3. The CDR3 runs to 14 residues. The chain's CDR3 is CASSSTSGNYEQYF. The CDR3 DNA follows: TGTGCCAGCAGCTCTACTAGCGGGAACTACGAGCAGTACTTC.

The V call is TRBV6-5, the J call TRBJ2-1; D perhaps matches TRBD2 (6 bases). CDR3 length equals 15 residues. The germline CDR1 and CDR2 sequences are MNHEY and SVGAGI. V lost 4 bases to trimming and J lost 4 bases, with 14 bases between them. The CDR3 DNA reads TGTGCCAGCAGTTCTCTAAGTGGGGGGTACAATGAGCAGTTCTTC. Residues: CASSSLSGGYNEQFF.

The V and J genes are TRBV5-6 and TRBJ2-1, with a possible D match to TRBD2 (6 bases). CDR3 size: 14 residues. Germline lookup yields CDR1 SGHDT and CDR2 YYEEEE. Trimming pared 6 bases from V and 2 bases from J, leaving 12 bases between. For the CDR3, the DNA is TGTGCCAGCACACTAGCCGATACCTACAATGAGCAGTTCTTC. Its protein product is CASTLADTYNEQFF.

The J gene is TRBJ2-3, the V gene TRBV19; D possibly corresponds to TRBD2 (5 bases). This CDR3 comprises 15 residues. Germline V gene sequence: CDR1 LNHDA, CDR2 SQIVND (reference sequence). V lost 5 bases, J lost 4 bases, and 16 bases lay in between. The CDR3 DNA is TGTGCCAGTAGTGCGCGGGCATCTCGGGCAGATACGCAGTATTTT. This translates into CASSARASRADTQYF.

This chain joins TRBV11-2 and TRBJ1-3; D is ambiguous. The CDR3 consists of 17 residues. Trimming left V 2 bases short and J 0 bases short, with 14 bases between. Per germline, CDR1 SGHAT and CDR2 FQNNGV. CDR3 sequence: CASSLTTDSISGNTIYF. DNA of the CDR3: TGTGCCAGCAGCTTAACGACGGACTCGATCTCTGGAAACACCATATATTTT.

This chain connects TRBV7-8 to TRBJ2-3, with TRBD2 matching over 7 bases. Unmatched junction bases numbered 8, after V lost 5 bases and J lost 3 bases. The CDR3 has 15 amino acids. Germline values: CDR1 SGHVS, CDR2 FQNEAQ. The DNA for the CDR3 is TGTGCCAGCAGCAAAGAACGCGGGAGTACAGATACGCAGTATTTT. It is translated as CASSKERGSTDTQYF.

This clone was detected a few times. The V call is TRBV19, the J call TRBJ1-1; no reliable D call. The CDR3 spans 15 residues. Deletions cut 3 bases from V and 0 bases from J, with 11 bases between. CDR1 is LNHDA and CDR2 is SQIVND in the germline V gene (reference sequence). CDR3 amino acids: CASSISGSLNTEAFF. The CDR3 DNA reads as TGTGCCAGTAGTATTAGCGGCAGCCTGAACACTGAAGCTTTCTTT.

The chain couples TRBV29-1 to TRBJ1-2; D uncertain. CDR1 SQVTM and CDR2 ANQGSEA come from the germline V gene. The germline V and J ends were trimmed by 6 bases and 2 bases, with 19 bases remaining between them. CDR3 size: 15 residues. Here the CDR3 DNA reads TGCAGCGTCACAATAGGTCCCGGGTCGAACTATGGCTACACCTTC. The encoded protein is CSVTIGPGSNYGYTF.

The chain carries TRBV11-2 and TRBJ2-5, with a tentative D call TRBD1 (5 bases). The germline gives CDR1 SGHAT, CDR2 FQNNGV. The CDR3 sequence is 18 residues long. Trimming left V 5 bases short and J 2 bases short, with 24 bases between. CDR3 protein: CASSAIIPDTGIQETQYF. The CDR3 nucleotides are TGTGCCAGCAGCGCCATTATCCCAGACACAGGAATACAAGAGACCCAGTACTTC.

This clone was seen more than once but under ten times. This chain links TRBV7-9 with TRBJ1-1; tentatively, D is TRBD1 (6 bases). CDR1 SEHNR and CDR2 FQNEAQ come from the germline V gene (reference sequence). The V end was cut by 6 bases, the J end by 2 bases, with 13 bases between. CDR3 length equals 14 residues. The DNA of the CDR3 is TGTGCCAGCAGTCCCGGGACATCTAACACTGAAGCTTTCTTT. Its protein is CASSPGTSNTEAFF.

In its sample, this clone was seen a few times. DNA for the CDR3: TGCGCCAGCAGCCAAGAGTTTGGGACTGGCTACAATGAGCAGTTCTTC. Its translation is CASSQEFGTGYNEQFF. This chain links TRBV4-3 with TRBJ2-1; possibly TRBD2 for D (6 bases). The CDR3 extends over 16 amino acids. Between the trimmed V and J ends, which lost 0 bases and 3 bases, there was a span of 12 bases. The germline V gene has CDR1 LGHNA and CDR2 YSLEER.

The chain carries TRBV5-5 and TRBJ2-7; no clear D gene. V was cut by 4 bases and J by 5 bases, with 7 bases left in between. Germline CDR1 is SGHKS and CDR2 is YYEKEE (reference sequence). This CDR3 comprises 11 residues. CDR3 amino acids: CASSPAHEQYF. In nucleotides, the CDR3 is TGTGCCAGCAGCCCAGCGCACGAGCAGTACTTC.

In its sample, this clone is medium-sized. In DNA, the CDR3 is TGCAGCGTTGAATCGGATAACTATGGCTACACCTTC. Its protein is CSVESDNYGYTF. The chain joins TRBV29-1 to TRBJ1-2; D is unclear. Germline-derived CDR1 and CDR2 are SQVTM and ANQGSEA. V was shortened by 2 bases and J by 1 base, with 5 bases between the two germline ends. The CDR3 sequence is 12 residues long.

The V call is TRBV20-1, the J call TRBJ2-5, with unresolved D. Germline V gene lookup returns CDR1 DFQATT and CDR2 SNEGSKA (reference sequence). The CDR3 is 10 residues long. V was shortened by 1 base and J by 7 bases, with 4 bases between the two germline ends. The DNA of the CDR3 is TGCAGTGCTAGAGCTTTGACCCAGTACTTC. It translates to CSARALTQYF.